A selection of T cell receptor beta chains follows, all from one sample in a study of blood T cells in healthy people across ages. TCRdb recomputed calls from the 5' RACE reads with MiXCR, one row per CDR3 protein. The sample has 650,000 to 700,000 distinct CDR3 sequences; 52% are singletons. Sequenced material: blood. The origin of the receptors is a woman aged 80 or over in good health. Both conserved end residues are part of each CDR3. D genes are given only for firm matches. Clone size appears in some rows only: once, few, many, or a class for an expanded clone.

>TRBJ2-3|TRBD2|.|TRBV6-5
CASSYGGLAADTQYF
TGTGCCAGCAGTTACGGAGGACTAGCGGCAGATACGCAGTATTTT
>TRBJ2-5|.|few|TRBV25-1
CASSDTRGGKTQYF
TGTGCCAGCAGTGATACCCGCGGAGGGAAGACCCAGTACTTC
>TRBJ2-1|TRBD2|many|TRBV12-3/TRBV12-4
CASSRGGRSSYNEQFF
TGTGCCAGCAGTCGGGGGGGCCGAAGCTCCTACAATGAGCAGTTCTTC
>TRBJ2-1|.|many|TRBV5-1
CASSLSGTEYNEQFF
TGCGCCAGCAGCTTAAGCGGGACAGAGTACAATGAGCAGTTCTTC
>TRBJ1-1|.|.|TRBV29-1
CSVEVPLAFF
TGCAGCGTTGAGGTCCCACTGGCTTTCTTT
>TRBJ2-7|.|many|TRBV9
CASSVGLPPSYEQYF
TGTGCCAGCAGCGTAGGCCTACCCCCCTCCTACGAGCAGTACTTC
>TRBJ2-3|.|once|TRBV4-1
CASSSSPAADGTDTQYF
TGCGCCAGCAGCTCCTCCCCGGCGGCTGATGGGACAGATACGCAGTATTTT
>TRBJ2-7|.|.|TRBV21-1
CASSKGWRGSSYEQYF
TGTGCCAGCAGCAAAGGATGGCGGGGGAGCTCCTACGAGCAGTACTTC
>TRBJ2-1|.|.|TRBV2
CASRSEREENEQFF
TGTGCCAGCAGGAGTGAACGAGAAGAGAATGAGCAGTTCTTC
>TRBJ1-5|TRBD1|few|TRBV20-1
CSARGQGDSNQPQHF
TGCAGTGCTAGAGGACAGGGAGATAGCAATCAGCCCCAGCATTTT
>TRBJ1-4|.|few|TRBV5-5
CASSVTQDLATNEKLFF
TGTGCCAGCAGCGTGACCCAGGATCTTGCAACTAATGAAAAACTGTTTTTT
>TRBJ2-7|TRBD2|.|TRBV3-1
CASSQGLARDEQYF
TGTGCCAGCAGCCAAGGACTAGCACGCGACGAGCAGTACTTC
>TRBJ2-5|.|few|TRBV24-1
CATSDGGTVQETQYF
TGTGCCACCAGTGATGGAGGGACAGTCCAAGAGACCCAGTACTTC
>TRBJ1-2|.|.|TRBV3-1
CASSQGVRGGGKANGYTF
TGTGCCAGCAGCCAAGGTGTACGAGGCGGGGGGAAAGCGAATGGCTACACCTTC
>TRBJ2-3|.|few|TRBV28
CAIVRADGDTQYF
TGTGCCATCGTCCGGGCCGATGGGGATACGCAGTATTTT
>TRBJ2-7|TRBD1|.|TRBV20-1
CSAVSDRSYEQYF
TGCAGTGCCGTTTCGGACAGGAGCTACGAGCAGTACTTC
>TRBJ2-7|TRBD2|.|TRBV6-6
CASRTLSGATYEQYF
TGTGCCAGCAGAACCCTTAGCGGGGCTACCTACGAGCAGTACTTC
>TRBJ1-4|.|few|TRBV12-3/TRBV12-4
CASSPHDPTNEKLFF
TGTGCCAGCAGCCCCCATGATCCAACTAATGAAAAACTGTTTTTT
>TRBJ2-1|TRBD2|once|TRBV15
CATSRGFSSGSYNEQFF
TGTGCCACCAGCAGAGGTTTCTCTAGCGGGAGTTACAATGAGCAGTTCTTC
>TRBJ2-7|TRBD1|many|TRBV20-1
CSASSGTGLSEQYF
TGCAGTGCTAGCTCCGGGACAGGGTTAAGCGAGCAGTACTTC
>TRBJ1-3|.|once|TRBV29-1
CSAKLSGNTIYF
TGCAGCGCTAAGCTCAGCGGAAACACCATATATTTT
>TRBJ2-3|.|many|TRBV18
CASSPPVREAQYF
TGTGCCAGCTCACCACCGGTAAGGGAGGCGCAGTATTTT
>TRBJ2-3|TRBD2|once|TRBV12-3/TRBV12-4
CASSFGLDTDTQYF
TGTGCCAGCAGTTTCGGACTAGACACAGATACGCAGTATTTT
>TRBJ2-7|.|.|TRBV20-1
CSPGRRTGTYEQYF
TGCAGTCCCGGCCGGAGGACTGGAACCTACGAGCAGTACTTC
>TRBJ2-3|TRBD1|.|TRBV15
CTTSRDGTGEVTDTQYF
TGTACCACCAGCAGAGATGGGACAGGGGAAGTGACAGATACGCAGTATTTT
>TRBJ2-3|.|once|TRBV12-3/TRBV12-4
CASSIRRQERADTQYF
TGTGCCAGCAGTATCCGCCGGCAGGAGAGAGCAGATACGCAGTATTTT
>TRBJ2-3|.|.|TRBV29-1
CSVGFRAGGADTQYF
TGCAGCGTTGGTTTCAGGGCAGGCGGGGCAGATACGCAGTATTTT
>TRBJ2-7|TRBD1|many|TRBV25-1
CASSATGQETYEQYF
TGTGCCAGCAGTGCTACTGGACAGGAGACCTACGAGCAGTACTTC
>TRBJ2-1|TRBD2|many|TRBV9
CASSVRDGTSGRVEQFF
TGTGCCAGCAGCGTAAGGGACGGGACTAGCGGGAGGGTTGAGCAGTTCTTC